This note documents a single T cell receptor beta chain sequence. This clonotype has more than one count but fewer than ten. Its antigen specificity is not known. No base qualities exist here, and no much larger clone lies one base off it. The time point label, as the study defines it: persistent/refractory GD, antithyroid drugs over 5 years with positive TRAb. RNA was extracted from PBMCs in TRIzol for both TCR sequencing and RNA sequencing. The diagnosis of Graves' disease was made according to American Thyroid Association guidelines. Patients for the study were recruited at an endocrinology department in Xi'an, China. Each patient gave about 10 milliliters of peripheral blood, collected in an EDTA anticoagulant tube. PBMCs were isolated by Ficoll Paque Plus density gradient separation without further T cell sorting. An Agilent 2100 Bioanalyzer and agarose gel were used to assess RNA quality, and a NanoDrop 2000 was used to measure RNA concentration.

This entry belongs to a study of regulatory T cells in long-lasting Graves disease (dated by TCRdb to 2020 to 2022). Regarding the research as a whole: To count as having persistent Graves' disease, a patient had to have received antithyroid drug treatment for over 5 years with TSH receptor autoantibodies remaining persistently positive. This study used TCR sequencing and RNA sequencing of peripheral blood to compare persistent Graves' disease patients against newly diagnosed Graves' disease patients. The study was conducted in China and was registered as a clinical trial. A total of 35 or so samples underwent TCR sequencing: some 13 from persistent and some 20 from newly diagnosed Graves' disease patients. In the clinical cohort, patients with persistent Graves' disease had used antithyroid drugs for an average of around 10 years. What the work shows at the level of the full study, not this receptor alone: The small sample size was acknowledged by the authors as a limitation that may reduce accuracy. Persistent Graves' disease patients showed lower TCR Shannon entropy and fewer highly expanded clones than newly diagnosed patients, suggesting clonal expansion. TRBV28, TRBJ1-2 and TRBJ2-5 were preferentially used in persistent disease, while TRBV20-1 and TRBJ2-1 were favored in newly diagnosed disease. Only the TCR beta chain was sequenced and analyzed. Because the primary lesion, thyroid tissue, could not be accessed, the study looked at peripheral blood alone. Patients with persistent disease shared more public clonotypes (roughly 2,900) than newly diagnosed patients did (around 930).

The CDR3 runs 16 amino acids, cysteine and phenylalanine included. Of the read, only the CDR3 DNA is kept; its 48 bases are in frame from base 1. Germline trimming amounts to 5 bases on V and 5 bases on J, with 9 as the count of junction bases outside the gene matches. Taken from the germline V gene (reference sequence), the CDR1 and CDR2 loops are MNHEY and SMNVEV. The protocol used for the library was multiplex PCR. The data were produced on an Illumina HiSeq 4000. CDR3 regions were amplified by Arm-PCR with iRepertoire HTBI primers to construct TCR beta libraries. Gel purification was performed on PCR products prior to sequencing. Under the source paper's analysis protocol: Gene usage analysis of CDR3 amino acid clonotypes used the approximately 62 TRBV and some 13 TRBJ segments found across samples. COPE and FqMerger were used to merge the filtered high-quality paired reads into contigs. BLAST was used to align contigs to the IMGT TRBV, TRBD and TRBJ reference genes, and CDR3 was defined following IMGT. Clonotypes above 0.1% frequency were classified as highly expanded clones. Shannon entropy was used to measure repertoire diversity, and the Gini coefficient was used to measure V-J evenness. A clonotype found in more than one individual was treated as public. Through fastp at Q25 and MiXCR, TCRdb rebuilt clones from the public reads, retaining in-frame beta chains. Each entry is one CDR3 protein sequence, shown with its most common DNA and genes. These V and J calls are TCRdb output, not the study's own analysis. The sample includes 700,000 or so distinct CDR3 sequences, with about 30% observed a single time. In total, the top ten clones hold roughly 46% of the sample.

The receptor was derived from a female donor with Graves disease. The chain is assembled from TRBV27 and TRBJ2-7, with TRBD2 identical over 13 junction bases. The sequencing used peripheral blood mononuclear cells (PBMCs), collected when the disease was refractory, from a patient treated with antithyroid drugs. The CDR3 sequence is CASSQTSGRPRDEQYF. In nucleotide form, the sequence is TGTGCCAGCAGTCAGACTAGCGGGAGGCCCCGAGACGAGCAGTACTTC.